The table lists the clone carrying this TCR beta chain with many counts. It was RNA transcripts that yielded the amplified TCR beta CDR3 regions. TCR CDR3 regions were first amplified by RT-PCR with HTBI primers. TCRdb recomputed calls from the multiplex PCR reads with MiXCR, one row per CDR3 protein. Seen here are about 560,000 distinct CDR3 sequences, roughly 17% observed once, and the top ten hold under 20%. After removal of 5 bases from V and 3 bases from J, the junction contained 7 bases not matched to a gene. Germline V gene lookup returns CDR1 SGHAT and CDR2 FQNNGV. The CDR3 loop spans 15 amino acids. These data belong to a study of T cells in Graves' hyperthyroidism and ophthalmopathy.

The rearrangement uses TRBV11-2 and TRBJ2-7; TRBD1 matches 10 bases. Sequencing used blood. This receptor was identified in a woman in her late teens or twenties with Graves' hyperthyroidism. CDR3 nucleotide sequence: TGTGCCAGCAGCACCGGACAGGGGGGCTTCTACGAGCAGTACTTC. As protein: CASSTGQGGFYEQYF.